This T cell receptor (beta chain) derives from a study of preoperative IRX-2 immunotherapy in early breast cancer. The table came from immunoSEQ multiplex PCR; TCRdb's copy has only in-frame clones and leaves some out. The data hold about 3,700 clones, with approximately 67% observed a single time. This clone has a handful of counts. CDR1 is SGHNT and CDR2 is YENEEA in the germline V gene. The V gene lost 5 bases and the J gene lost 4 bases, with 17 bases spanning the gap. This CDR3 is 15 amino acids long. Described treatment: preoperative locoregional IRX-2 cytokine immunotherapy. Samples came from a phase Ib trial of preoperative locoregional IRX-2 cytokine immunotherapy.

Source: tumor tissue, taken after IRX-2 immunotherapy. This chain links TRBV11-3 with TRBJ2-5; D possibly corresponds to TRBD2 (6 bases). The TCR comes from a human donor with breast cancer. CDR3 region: CASSPPWQGGETQYF. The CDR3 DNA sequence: TGTGCCAGCAGCCCCCCCTGGCAGGGAGGAGAGACCCAGTACTTC.